These 25 T cell receptor beta chains were sequenced from one sample in a study of patients and donors after allogeneic stem cell transplantation. Each CDR3 protein gets one entry after TCRdb re-called the RT-PCR reads with MiXCR. The table has about 960,000 distinct CDR3 sequences, more than 15% seen once. The sequencing input was blood, either unsorted or a sorted T cell fraction (not recorded which). Receptors originate from a human donor who was either an allogeneic HSCT recipient or a stem cell or donor lymphocyte infusion donor (not recorded which). It is not recorded whose cells these are; they may come from a transplant donor.

This clonotype was recorded a few times. This chain links TRBV4-2 with TRBJ1-5; D is unresolved. The germline V and J ends were trimmed by 0 bases and 4 bases, with 16 bases remaining between them. CDR1 and CDR2 from the germline V gene are LGHNA and YNFKEQ. The CDR3 has 17 residues. The CDR3 bases are TGTGCCAGCAGCCAAGATCAGAGCCAGGCGAGGAATCAGCCCCAGCATTTT. The encoded protein is CASSQDQSQARNQPQHF.

The rearrangement links TRBV27 to TRBJ2-6; no clear D gene. Trimming shortened V by 8 bases and J by 0 bases, and 11 bases separated the two germline ends. Germline lookup yields CDR1 MNHEY and CDR2 SMNVEV (reference sequence). The CDR3 has 15 residues. Here the CDR3 reads CASGLPSSGANVLTF. The CDR3 DNA sequence: TGTGCCAGCGGCCTTCCTTCCTCTGGGGCCAACGTCCTGACTTTC. Drawing the rest from reference TRBV27 and TRBJ2-6, the complete variable domain is EAQVTQNPRYLITVTGKKLTVTCSQNMNHEYMSWYRQDPGLGLRQIYYSMNVEVTDKGDVPEGYKVSRKEKRNFPLILESPSPNQTSLYFCASGLPSSGANVLTFGAGSRLTVL.

This chain connects TRBV5-1 to TRBJ2-7; the match to TRBD1 covers 9 bases. CDR1 is SGHRS, CDR2 YFSETQ, per germline. This CDR3 is 14 amino acids long. V lost 5 bases, J lost 3 bases, and 6 bases stayed unmatched. The CDR3 DNA is TGCGCCAGCAGGCCCGGGACAGGGCGCTACGAGCAGTACTTC. This codes for CASRPGTGRYEQYF.

The chain links TRBV10-3 to TRBJ2-5; tentatively, D is TRBD2 (5 bases). Per germline, CDR1 ENHRY and CDR2 SYGVKD. The CDR3 runs 14 residues. Trimming pared 0 bases from V and 6 bases from J, leaving 11 bases between. This CDR3 reads CAISESGLAQTQYF. The CDR3 nucleotides read TGTGCCATCAGTGAGTCCGGACTCGCACAGACCCAGTACTTC.

This clonotype has a handful of counts. This sequence joins TRBV19 and TRBJ1-5; D might be TRBD1 (5 bases). From germline, CDR1 is LNHDA and CDR2 SQIVND (reference sequence). The length of the CDR3 is 13 residues. V was trimmed by 11 bases and J by 4 bases, leaving 15 bases between them. The CDR3 sequence: CACRGGTNQPQHF. In nucleotides, the CDR3 is TGTGCCTGCCGAGGTGGGACTAATCAGCCCCAGCATTTT. The full variable domain, rest sourced from reference TRBV19 and TRBJ1-5, is DGGITQSPKYLFRKEGQNVTLSCEQNLNHDAMYWYRQDPGQGLRLIYYSQIVNDFQKGDIAEGYSVSREKKESFPLTVTSAQKNPTAFYLCACRGGTNQPQHFGDGTRLSIL.

Only a few counts were recorded for this clonotype. This chain links TRBV2 with TRBJ1-5; 7 nucleotides align to TRBD1. This CDR3 region has 15 residues. V lost 3 bases and J lost 11; bases outside the gene matches: 13. Per germline, CDR1 SNHLY and CDR2 FYNNEI. CDR3 bases: TGTGCCAGCAGTGATGGACAGGTCCGGGCAAGATCCCAGCATTTT. Protein: CASSDGQVRARSQHF.

V is TRBV9 and J is TRBJ1-1; 7 positions agree with TRBD1. Germline CDR1 and CDR2: SGDLS and YYNGEE. V trimming: 0 bases; J trimming: 1 base; junction bases outside the gene matches: 6. This CDR3 comprises 16 residues. The CDR3 protein is CASSVGEGAKNTEAFF. The CDR3 coding sequence is TGTGCCAGCAGCGTAGGGGAGGGGGCGAAGAACACTGAAGCTTTCTTT.

This rearrangement joins TRBV24-1 to TRBJ2-1, with D unresolved. V was trimmed by 6 bases and J by 8 bases, leaving 13 bases between them. The length of the CDR3 is 13 residues. The germline gives CDR1 KGHDR, CDR2 SFDVKD. The CDR3 nucleotides are TGTGCCACCAGTCGAGGCACAAGGGATGAGCAGTTCTTC. Its protein product is CATSRGTRDEQFF.

The genes are TRBV6-2 or TRBV6-3 and TRBJ2-2; D is unresolved. There are 13 residues in the CDR3. Per the germline V gene, CDR1 is MNHEY and CDR2 is SVGEGT. V was shortened by 5 bases and J by 6 bases, with 10 bases between the two germline ends. Here the CDR3 reads CASSRSSPGELFF. The CDR3 DNA reads TGTGCCAGCAGTAGGAGTAGCCCCGGGGAGCTGTTTTTT.

At least ten counts were recorded for this clonotype. CDR3 sequence reads: CASSLTSSGNEQFF. CDR3 bases: TGTGCCAGCAGTTTGACTAGCAGCGGGAATGAGCAGTTCTTC. This chain connects TRBV12-3 or TRBV12-4 to TRBJ2-1, with 7 nucleotides matching TRBD2. This CDR3 is 14 amino acids long. The trim removed 3 bases at V and 7 bases at J, leaving 6 bases unmatched.

V and J are TRBV9 and TRBJ2-3, with 7 bases lining up with TRBD2. Germline trimming cut 6 bases from V and 2 bases from J; bases unmatched to any gene: 9. The germline CDR1 and CDR2 sequences are SGDLS and YYNGEE. The CDR3 is 15 amino acids. CDR3 nucleotides: TGTGCCAGCACCTTCCTAGCGGACCACACAGATACGCAGTATTTT. It is translated as CASTFLADHTDTQYF.

This clonotype was counted many times. V and J are TRBV7-9 and TRBJ2-1; no reliable D call. CDR1 is SEHNR and CDR2 is FQNEAQ in the germline V gene (reference sequence). The CDR3 runs 15 residues. Deletions cut 1 base from V and 7 bases from J, with 14 bases between. This chain's CDR3 is CASSLGVTGGNEQFF. The CDR3 bases are TGTGCCAGCAGCTTAGGGGTCACGGGCGGAAATGAGCAGTTCTTC.

This chain connects TRBV27 to TRBJ2-3; 9 positions agree with TRBD2. The junction had 11 bases not matched to a gene; V was cut back by 3 bases and J by 4 bases. CDR1 and CDR2 from the germline V gene are MNHEY and SMNVEV (reference sequence). This CDR3 has 17 amino acids. Here the CDR3 reads CASSFNPRAGGADTQYF. The CDR3 DNA is TGTGCCAGCAGTTTCAACCCCCGTGCGGGAGGGGCAGATACGCAGTATTTT.

The chain uses TRBV20-1 and TRBJ1-1; 7 positions agree with TRBD1. The CDR3 consists of 13 residues. Germline V lookup: CDR1 DFQATT, CDR2 SNEGSKA (reference sequence). Trimming removed 3 bases from V and 6 bases from J; junction bases left unmatched: 7. The CDR3 nucleotides read TGCAGTGCTAGTGAAACAGGGGTCTCTGAAGCTTTCTTT. Its translation: CSASETGVSEAFF.

The gene calls are TRBV5-6 and TRBJ1-1; 7 nucleotides align to TRBD1. Germline CDR1 SGHDT, CDR2 YYEEEE. Trimming removed 5 bases from V and 5 bases from J; junction bases left unmatched: 9. The CDR3 covers 14 residues. In DNA form, the CDR3 reads TGTGCCAGCAGTCCAGACAGGGCTTGGACTGAAGCTTTCTTT. Protein: CASSPDRAWTEAFF.

The sample holds a few counts of this clonotype. The genes are TRBV28 and TRBJ2-5; no clear D. CDR3 size: 12 residues. Trimming stripped 5 bases from V and 5 bases from J, with 9 bases between. CDR1 and CDR2 from the germline V gene are MDHEN and SYDVKM. The CDR3: CASSIGVETQYF. The DNA for the CDR3 is TGTGCCAGCAGTATCGGTGTGGAGACCCAGTACTTC.

This sequence joins TRBV10-3 and TRBJ2-7; D uncertain. CDR1 and CDR2 (germline): ENHRY, SYGVKD. Between the trimmed V and J ends, which lost 2 bases and 5 bases, there was a span of 4 bases. The CDR3 spans 11 residues. CDR3 in amino acids: CAISEANEQYF. In nucleotides, the CDR3 is TGTGCCATCAGTGAGGCGAACGAGCAGTACTTC.

The chain has TRBV12-3 or TRBV12-4 and TRBJ1-1; no firm D call. The CDR3 is made up of 11 amino acids. V lost 5 bases and J lost 10, with 11 bases in between. The CDR3 nucleotides read TGTGCCAGCAGTCGCCTGACTCGAGCTTTCTTT. Residues: CASSRLTRAFF.

This clonotype was counted a few times. The chain uses TRBV4-3 and TRBJ2-5; 12 bases match TRBD2. The junction had 8 bases not matched to a gene; V was cut back by 0 bases and J by 9 bases. The V gene's germline CDR1 is LGHNA and CDR2 YSLEER. The CDR3 sequence is 16 residues long. CDR3 coding DNA: TGCGCCAGCAGCCAAGATCGGGGCCTAGCGGGGGGGGCCCAGTACTTC. Translation gives CASSQDRGLAGGAQYF.

CDR3 coding DNA: TGTGCCAGCAGCCGAGACGGGACAGCCTACTATAATTCACCCCTCCACTTT. Translation: CASSRDGTAYYNSPLHF. V usage is TRBV7-6 and J usage is TRBJ1-6; 7 positions match TRBD1. Germline CDR1 reads SGHVS; CDR2 reads FNYEAQ. The CDR3 has 17 residues. V lost 5 bases and J lost 3; bases outside the gene matches: 10.

There are a few counts of this clonotype. This chain links TRBV7-8 with TRBJ2-1, with a tentative D call TRBD2 (6 bases). CDR3 length equals 14 residues. Germline V gene data show CDR1 as SGHVS and CDR2 as FQNEAQ. Trimming cost V 3 bases and J 6 bases, with 12 bases left between them. The CDR3 DNA is TGTGCCAGCAGCTTTATTGGCGGGGTCAATGAGCAGTTCTTC. Encoded protein: CASSFIGGVNEQFF. Full variable domain (remainder filled in from reference TRBV7-8 and TRBJ2-1): GAGVSQSPRYKVAKRGQDVALRCDPISGHVSLFWYQQALGQGPEFLTYFQNEAQLDKSGLPSDRFFAERPEGSVSTLKIQRTQQEDSAVYLCASSFIGGVNEQFFGPGTRLTVL.

This clonotype was counted between two and nine times. This chain uses TRBV9 with TRBJ2-1; TRBD2 matches at 12 bases. The CDR3 is made up of 17 amino acids. Germline assignment: CDR1 SGDLS and CDR2 YYNGEE. J was trimmed by 0 bases and V by 3 bases; bases with no gene match: 4. The CDR3 nucleotides are TGTGCCAGCAGCGCAGGGACTAGCGGGCTCTCCTACAATGAGCAGTTCTTC. Its protein is CASSAGTSGLSYNEQFF.

This clonotype turned up a few times. The V call is TRBV5-6, the J call TRBJ2-6; D may correspond to TRBD1 or TRBD2 (5 bases each). Trimming cost V 4 bases and J 1 base, with 15 bases left between them. The length of the CDR3 is 17 residues. Germline loops: CDR1 SGHDT, CDR2 YYEEEE. The CDR3 DNA reads as TGTGCCAGCAGCCCCACGAGGGGCTTGTCTGGGGCCAACGTCCTGACTTTC. This encodes CASSPTRGLSGANVLTF.

This clonotype was seen many times. The genes are TRBV5-1 and TRBJ2-1; TRBD1 aligns across 8 bases. V gave up 0 bases and J gave up 3 bases; unmatched junction bases: 5. The CDR3 is 16 amino acids. Germline values: CDR1 SGHRS, CDR2 YFSETQ. The CDR3 sequence is CASSLGTGFSYNEQFF. In DNA form, the CDR3 reads TGCGCCAGCAGCTTGGGGACAGGGTTCAGCTACAATGAGCAGTTCTTC.

This clonotype was counted only a few times. This chain joins TRBV6-1 and TRBJ2-2; a possible D gene is TRBD2 (5 bases). Germline-derived CDR1 and CDR2 are MNHNS and SASEGT. V was clipped by 7 bases and J by 3 bases, with 12 bases between them. This CDR3 has 14 residues. CDR3 loop: CASMVLVYTGELFF. Here the CDR3 DNA reads TGTGCCAGCATGGTACTAGTTTACACCGGGGAGCTGTTTTTT.